Listed below are T cell receptor beta chains from one sample, sequenced in a study of breast tumors, draining lymph nodes, adjacent tissues. TCRdb re-called the multiplex PCR reads with MiXCR, one entry per CDR3 protein. Of about 20,000 distinct CDR3 sequences in the sample, roughly 50% were seen once. Input material: breast tumor tissue. Receptors were obtained from a female donor with breast cancer. Some clones in this sample may be carry-over from other donors' samples. The CDR3 runs from the conserved cysteine through the conserved F or W. The D gene is left open where the match is weak. Rows give clone size only sometimes, using once, few, many, or a class for an expanded clone.

CDR3 protein: CASSPPGLKQETQYF
CDR3 DNA: TGTGCCAGCAGTCCTCCGGGACTAAAGCAAGAGACCCAGTACTTC
D gene: TRBD2
clone size: many
V gene: TRBV2
CDR3 length: 15
J gene: TRBJ2-5

CDR3 protein: CASSRITGGSANNSPLHF
CDR3 DNA: TGCGCCAGCAGCCGGATCACGGGGGGCTCAGCCAATAATTCACCCCTCCACTTT
D gene: .
clone size: .
V gene: TRBV4-3
CDR3 length: 18
J gene: TRBJ1-6

CDR3 protein: CASSFGLGQGYSPLHF
CDR3 DNA: TGTGCCAGCAGTTTTGGGTTGGGACAGGGTTATTCACCCCTCCACTTT
D gene: TRBD1
clone size: .
V gene: TRBV12-3/TRBV12-4
CDR3 length: 16
J gene: TRBJ1-6

CDR3 protein: CASSSYYDQYF
CDR3 DNA: TGTGCCAGCAGCTCCTACTACGACCAGTACTTC
D gene: .
clone size: .
V gene: TRBV5-4
CDR3 length: 11
J gene: TRBJ2-7

CDR3 protein: CASSQGKGLAGGPDTQYF
CDR3 DNA: TGCGCCAGCAGCCAGGGAAAGGGACTAGCGGGGGGTCCAGATACGCAGTATTTT
D gene: TRBD2
clone size: .
V gene: TRBV4-3
CDR3 length: 18
J gene: TRBJ2-3

CDR3 protein: CSALLAGTDTQYF
CDR3 DNA: TGCAGCGCCCTACTAGCGGGAACAGATACGCAGTATTTT
D gene: TRBD2
clone size: medium-sized
V gene: TRBV29-1
CDR3 length: 13
J gene: TRBJ2-3

CDR3 protein: CSAEGLAPVLGTDTQYF
CDR3 DNA: TGCAGTGCGGAAGGACTAGCGCCAGTGTTGGGCACAGATACGCAGTATTTT
D gene: TRBD2
clone size: .
V gene: TRBV20-1
CDR3 length: 17
J gene: TRBJ2-3

CDR3 protein: CASSMDTNQPQHF
CDR3 DNA: TGTGCCAGTAGTATGGACACTAATCAGCCCCAGCATTTT
D gene: .
clone size: many
V gene: TRBV19
CDR3 length: 13
J gene: TRBJ1-5

CDR3 protein: CASSYGGMNTEAFF
CDR3 DNA: TGTGCCAGCAGTTACGGGGGGATGAACACTGAAGCTTTCTTT
D gene: .
clone size: many
V gene: TRBV6-6
CDR3 length: 14
J gene: TRBJ1-1

CDR3 protein: CASKDSPNQPQHF
CDR3 DNA: TGTGCCAGCAAGGACAGCCCCAATCAGCCCCAGCATTTT
D gene: .
clone size: .
V gene: TRBV2
CDR3 length: 13
J gene: TRBJ1-5

CDR3 protein: CASSYSPGLVSTDTQYF
CDR3 DNA: TGTGCCAGCAGTTACTCCCCGGGACTAGTGTCCACAGATACGCAGTATTTT
D gene: TRBD2
clone size: many
V gene: TRBV6-6
CDR3 length: 17
J gene: TRBJ2-3

CDR3 protein: CSVERTAGTGELFF
CDR3 DNA: TGCAGCGTTGAACGAACAGCGGGTACCGGGGAGCTGTTTTTT
D gene: .
clone size: .
V gene: TRBV29-1
CDR3 length: 14
J gene: TRBJ2-2

CDR3 protein: CASSPGDKSNTIYF
CDR3 DNA: TGTGCCAGCAGCCCAGGCGACAAATCAAACACCATATATTTT
D gene: .
clone size: many
V gene: TRBV11-2
CDR3 length: 14
J gene: TRBJ1-3

CDR3 protein: CSAATLTPGEQYF
CDR3 DNA: TGCAGTGCCGCGACTTTGACCCCAGGCGAGCAGTACTTC
D gene: .
clone size: .
V gene: TRBV20-1
CDR3 length: 13
J gene: TRBJ2-7

CDR3 protein: CASQQGGGRGNEQFF
CDR3 DNA: TGTGCCAGCCAACAAGGGGGCGGGAGAGGCAATGAGCAGTTCTTC
D gene: .
clone size: once
V gene: TRBV7-2
CDR3 length: 15
J gene: TRBJ2-1

CDR3 protein: CSARTADGGRDTQYF
CDR3 DNA: TGCAGTGCTAGGACCGCGGACGGAGGCAGAGATACGCAGTATTTT
D gene: .
clone size: .
V gene: TRBV20-1
CDR3 length: 15
J gene: TRBJ2-3

CDR3 protein: CASSLGTGDEKLFF
CDR3 DNA: TGTGCCAGCAGCCTTGGGACAGGGGACGAAAAACTGTTTTTT
D gene: TRBD1
clone size: many
V gene: TRBV7-9
CDR3 length: 14
J gene: TRBJ1-4

CDR3 protein: CASSSSGSYEQYF
CDR3 DNA: TGTGCCAGCAGCTCTTCCGGGTCCTACGAGCAGTACTTC
D gene: .
clone size: many
V gene: TRBV5-8
CDR3 length: 13
J gene: TRBJ2-7

CDR3 protein: CASRLEGVSNQPQHF
CDR3 DNA: TGTGCCAGCAGACTGGAAGGTGTCAGCAATCAGCCCCAGCATTTT
D gene: .
clone size: many
V gene: TRBV6-2/TRBV6-3
CDR3 length: 15
J gene: TRBJ1-5

CDR3 protein: CASSFSGGEQYF
CDR3 DNA: TGTGCCAGCAGTTTCTCGGGGGGAGAGCAGTACTTC
D gene: TRBD2
clone size: .
V gene: TRBV12-3/TRBV12-4
CDR3 length: 12
J gene: TRBJ2-7

CDR3 protein: CASGFELAVKEEQHF
CDR3 DNA: TGCGCCAGCGGCTTTGAACTAGCGGTAAAGGAGGAGCAGCACTTC
D gene: TRBD2
clone size: .
V gene: TRBV5-1
CDR3 length: 15
J gene: TRBJ2-7

CDR3 protein: CASSFCGSYVDTQYF
CDR3 DNA: TGTGCTAGCAGCTTTTGCGGGAGCTATGTAGATACGCAGTATTTT
D gene: TRBD2
clone size: medium-sized
V gene: TRBV7-7
CDR3 length: 15
J gene: TRBJ2-3

CDR3 protein: CASEYVQGGDYGYTF
CDR3 DNA: TGTGCTAGTGAATACGTACAGGGGGGTGACTATGGCTACACCTTC
D gene: TRBD1
clone size: many
V gene: TRBV12-5
CDR3 length: 15
J gene: TRBJ1-2

CDR3 protein: CASRSSGSSYEQYF
CDR3 DNA: TGTGCCAGTAGAAGCAGCGGGAGCTCCTACGAGCAGTACTTC
D gene: TRBD2
clone size: .
V gene: TRBV19
CDR3 length: 14
J gene: TRBJ2-7

CDR3 protein: CSARVGGGGRQPQHF
CDR3 DNA: TGCAGTGCTAGAGTGGGCGGGGGTGGTCGCCAGCCCCAGCATTTT
D gene: .
clone size: .
V gene: TRBV20-1
CDR3 length: 15
J gene: TRBJ1-5

CDR3 protein: CSARAAGTAQKNIQYF
CDR3 DNA: TGCAGTGCTAGGGCCGCTGGGACAGCCCAAAAAAACATTCAGTACTTC
D gene: TRBD1
clone size: many
V gene: TRBV20-1
CDR3 length: 16
J gene: TRBJ2-4

CDR3 protein: CSADSQETQYF
CDR3 DNA: TGCAGTGCTGATAGCCAAGAGACCCAGTACTTC
D gene: .
clone size: .
V gene: TRBV20-1
CDR3 length: 11
J gene: TRBJ2-5

CDR3 protein: CASSPTRTGGKHYGYTF
CDR3 DNA: TGTGCCAGCAGCCCCACACGGACAGGGGGGAAACACTATGGCTACACCTTC
D gene: TRBD1
clone size: .
V gene: TRBV4-2
CDR3 length: 17
J gene: TRBJ1-2

CDR3 protein: CASTSGRTYNERFF
CDR3 DNA: TGTGCCAGTACTAGCGGGAGGACCTACAATGAGCGGTTCTTC
D gene: TRBD2
clone size: once
V gene: TRBV19
CDR3 length: 14
J gene: TRBJ2-1

CDR3 protein: CASQGGGALFDYGYTF
CDR3 DNA: TGTGCCAGCCAAGGGGGGGGCGCATTATTTGACTATGGCTACACCTTC
D gene: .
clone size: .
V gene: TRBV28
CDR3 length: 16
J gene: TRBJ1-2

CDR3 protein: CASREGGPKETQYF
CDR3 DNA: TGTGCCAGTAGGGAGGGGGGACCAAAAGAGACCCAGTACTTC
D gene: .
clone size: .
V gene: TRBV19
CDR3 length: 14
J gene: TRBJ2-5

CDR3 protein: CSATTVLEMNTEAFF
CDR3 DNA: TGCAGTGCTACTACTGTCCTAGAGATGAACACTGAAGCTTTCTTT
D gene: .
clone size: many
V gene: TRBV20-1
CDR3 length: 15
J gene: TRBJ1-1

CDR3 protein: CAIRRTSGSGDEQFF
CDR3 DNA: TGTGCCATCAGAAGGACTAGCGGGAGTGGTGATGAGCAGTTCTTC
D gene: TRBD2
clone size: .
V gene: TRBV10-3
CDR3 length: 15
J gene: TRBJ2-1

CDR3 protein: CATRLAGPTDTQYF
CDR3 DNA: TGTGCCACACGACTAGCGGGACCCACAGATACGCAGTATTTT
D gene: TRBD2
clone size: .
V gene: TRBV10-3
CDR3 length: 14
J gene: TRBJ2-3

CDR3 protein: CASSIAGGYDTQYF
CDR3 DNA: TGTGCCAGTAGTATAGCGGGAGGTTATGATACGCAGTACTTT
D gene: TRBD2
clone size: .
V gene: TRBV19
CDR3 length: 14
J gene: TRBJ2-3

CDR3 protein: CASSIAPVGYQPQHF
CDR3 DNA: TGTGCCAGTAGTATAGCACCGGTTGGTTATCAGCCCCAGCATTTT
D gene: .
clone size: .
V gene: TRBV19
CDR3 length: 15
J gene: TRBJ1-5

CDR3 protein: CSALAGQAGLSTYF
CDR3 DNA: TGCAGTGCACTAGCGGGACAGGCCGGACTATCTACGTACTTC
D gene: TRBD2
clone size: .
V gene: TRBV20-1
CDR3 length: 14
J gene: TRBJ2-7

CDR3 protein: CASSTGTGGSPLHF
CDR3 DNA: TGTGCCAGTAGTACCGGGACAGGGGGATCACCCCTCCACTTT
D gene: TRBD1
clone size: .
V gene: TRBV19
CDR3 length: 14
J gene: TRBJ1-6

CDR3 protein: CATRGRGRADTQYF
CDR3 DNA: TGTGCCACCAGGGGCCGGGGAAGGGCAGATACGCAGTATTTT
D gene: .
clone size: many
V gene: TRBV15
CDR3 length: 14
J gene: TRBJ2-3

CDR3 protein: CAISEKKRGIYEQYF
CDR3 DNA: TGTGCCATCAGTGAGAAGAAGAGGGGTATCTACGAGCAGTACTTC
D gene: .
clone size: .
V gene: TRBV10-3
CDR3 length: 15
J gene: TRBJ2-7

CDR3 protein: CSARVGTVRYEQYF
CDR3 DNA: TGCAGTGCTAGAGTCGGGACAGTCCGCTACGAGCAGTACTTC
D gene: TRBD1
clone size: .
V gene: TRBV20-1
CDR3 length: 14
J gene: TRBJ2-7

CDR3 protein: CSARTSGDYNEQYF
CDR3 DNA: TGCAGTGCTAGGACTAGCGGAGACTACAATGAGCAGTATTTT
D gene: TRBD2
clone size: .
V gene: TRBV20-1
CDR3 length: 14
J gene: TRBJ2-3

CDR3 protein: CASSPTSGLEQYF
CDR3 DNA: TGTGCCAGCAGCCCTACTAGCGGGCTCGAGCAGTACTTC
D gene: TRBD2
clone size: .
V gene: TRBV12-3/TRBV12-4
CDR3 length: 13
J gene: TRBJ2-7

CDR3 protein: CSVRTSGSEQYF
CDR3 DNA: TGCAGTGTTCGGACTAGCGGGAGCGAGCAGTACTTC
D gene: TRBD2
clone size: once
V gene: TRBV20-1
CDR3 length: 12
J gene: TRBJ2-7

CDR3 protein: CASSPTAQGRGDTQYF
CDR3 DNA: TGTGCCAGCAGCCCCACAGCGCAGGGAAGAGGGGATACGCAGTATTTT
D gene: .
clone size: .
V gene: TRBV7-9
CDR3 length: 16
J gene: TRBJ2-3

CDR3 protein: CASSRSRNTIYF
CDR3 DNA: TGTGCCAGCAGTAGGTCCCGGAACACCATATATTTT
D gene: .
clone size: many
V gene: TRBV28
CDR3 length: 12
J gene: TRBJ1-3

CDR3 protein: CASSERAGGADGYTF
CDR3 DNA: TGCGCCAGCAGTGAAAGAGCAGGGGGCGCGGATGGCTACACCTTC
D gene: TRBD1
clone size: many
V gene: TRBV10-1
CDR3 length: 15
J gene: TRBJ1-2

CDR3 protein: CSAPGQGVGNQPQHF
CDR3 DNA: TGCAGTGCTCCCGGACAGGGGGTCGGCAATCAGCCCCAGCATTTT
D gene: TRBD1
clone size: .
V gene: TRBV20-1
CDR3 length: 15
J gene: TRBJ1-5